A single sample is the source of the 25 T cell receptor beta chains below, sequenced in a study of blood T cells in healthy people across ages. It was with a sample-barcoded 5' primer and a J-beta primer mix that a second PCR of roughly 6 to 11 cycles was run. In TCRdb, the 5' RACE reads were re-called with MiXCR into one record per CDR3 protein. Of around 750,000 distinct CDR3 sequences in the sample, about 53% were seen once. The specimen was blood. The origin of the receptors is an older man in good health.

CDR3 sequence (DNA): TGTGCCAGCAGCGTAGTAGCGGAGAACAATGAGCAGTTCTTC. Amino acids: CASSVVAENNEQFF. V usage is TRBV9 and J usage is TRBJ2-1; D possibly corresponds to TRBD2 (6 bases). The CDR3 is 14 residues long. Trimming took 0 bases from V and 5 from J, leaving 9 bases between them. Germline V gene sequence: CDR1 SGDLS, CDR2 YYNGEE.

The CDR3 region is CASSLGRTSNEQYF. CDR3 in DNA: TGTGCCAGCAGCTTGGGCAGGACATCCAATGAGCAGTACTTC. The rearrangement links TRBV7-2 to TRBJ2-1; TRBD1 is a possible D gene (5 bases). The end of the DNA is better explained by TRBJ2-7, so the J call may be wrong. This CDR3 has 14 amino acids. Germline V gene data show CDR1 as SGHTA and CDR2 as FQGNSA.

The chain employs TRBV28 and TRBJ2-1; D possibly corresponds to TRBD2 (6 bases). The V end was cut by 1 base, the J end by 5 bases, with 12 bases between. CDR1 MDHEN and CDR2 SYDVKM come from the germline V gene. The CDR3 extends over 15 amino acids. CDR3: CASSLYGSGDNEQFF. The CDR3 bases are TGTGCCAGCAGTTTATACGGGAGCGGAGACAATGAGCAGTTCTTC.

Only a few counts were recorded for this clonotype. V and J are TRBV3-1 and TRBJ2-2, with 9 bases that match TRBD1. The CDR3 extends over 16 amino acids. V was clipped by 5 bases and J by 0 bases; unmatched bases: 4. CDR1 is LGHDT and CDR2 is YNNKEL in the germline V gene (reference sequence). For the CDR3, the DNA is TGTGCCAGCAGCTCGGGACAGGGAGCGAACACCGGGGAGCTGTTTTTT. Residues: CASSSGQGANTGELFF. Looking up the rest from reference TRBV3-1 and TRBJ2-2 gives the full variable domain: DTAVSQTPKYLVTQMGNDKSIKCEQNLGHDTMYWYKQDSKKFLKIMFSYNNKELIINETVPNRFSPKSPDKAHLNLHINSLELGDSAVYFCASSSGQGANTGELFFGEGSRLTVL.

The chain employs TRBV7-3 and TRBJ2-3; TRBD2 is a possible D gene (6 bases). Germline V lookup: CDR1 SGHTA, CDR2 FQGTGA. CDR3 size: 17 residues. The ends were cut back, 0 bases at V and 0 bases at J, with 13 bases in the middle. The CDR3 reads CASSLTSCGTSTDTQYF. The CDR3 DNA reads TGTGCCAGCAGCTTAACTTCTTGCGGGACTAGCACAGATACGCAGTATTTT.

The CDR3 DNA is TGTGCCAGCAGTGGGTATACCGGGACAGGGGGAGACTACGAGCAGTACTTC. This encodes CASSGYTGTGGDYEQYF. The chain employs TRBV6-1 and TRBJ2-1; 11 positions agree with TRBD1. The end of the DNA fits TRBJ2-7 better, so the J call may be wrong. The CDR3 loop spans 17 amino acids. Germline assignment: CDR1 MNHNS and CDR2 SASEGT.

The chain joins TRBV7-2 to TRBJ2-5; 14 nucleotides align to TRBD2. The germline gives CDR1 SGHTA, CDR2 FQGNSA. With 5 bases clipped from V and 9 bases from J, the junction kept 11 bases outside the gene matches. CDR3 length: 16 amino acids. CDR3 coding DNA: TGTGCCAGCAGCCCAGCCGGGACTAGCGGGAGATTCTCCCAGTACTTC. This translates into CASSPAGTSGRFSQYF. Full variable domain (missing parts from reference TRBV7-2 and TRBJ2-5): GAGVSQSPSNKVTEKGKDVELRCDPISGHTALYWYRQSLGQGLEFLIYFQGNSAPDKSGLPSDRFSAERTGGSVSTLTIQRTQQEDSAVYLCASSPAGTSGRFSQYFGPGTRLLVL.

There are a few counts of this clonotype. The CDR3 DNA is TGCAGTGCTGCGGAGCTGGGTCCCTACGAGCAGTACTTC. It yields the protein CSAAELGPYEQYF. The chain carries TRBV20-1 and TRBJ2-7; D ambiguous. This CDR3 comprises 13 residues. V lost 5 bases, J lost 2 bases, and 13 bases lay in between. The germline gives CDR1 DFQATT, CDR2 SNEGSKA (reference sequence).

This clonotype was seen a single time. The rearrangement uses TRBV10-3 and TRBJ1-6, with D maybe TRBD1 (6 bases). Trimming cost V 6 bases and J 7 bases, with 13 bases left between them. From germline, CDR1 is ENHRY and CDR2 SYGVKD. The CDR3 spans 14 residues. CDR3 sequence reads: CAIRAGVGNSPLHF. As DNA, the CDR3 is TGTGCCATCAGGGCAGGGGTAGGAAATTCACCCCTCCACTTT.

The chain recombines TRBV10-3 with TRBJ2-1, with D perhaps matching TRBD1 (5 bases). The germline gives CDR1 ENHRY, CDR2 SYGVKD. Trimming took 2 bases from V and 7 from J, leaving 15 bases between them. This CDR3 region has 15 residues. The CDR3 region is CAISEEGAVRNEQFF. In DNA, the CDR3 is TGTGCCATCAGTGAGGAAGGGGCAGTTAGGAATGAGCAGTTCTTC.

V and J are TRBV7-2 and TRBJ2-3; D is perhaps TRBD1 (6 bases). The CDR3 covers 13 residues. Germline CDR1 reads SGHTA; CDR2 reads FQGNSA. V gave up 5 bases and J gave up 4 bases, with 10 bases separating them. The CDR3 loop reads CASSPQGSDTQYF. The CDR3 region has the DNA TGTGCCAGCAGCCCACAGGGATCAGATACGCAGTATTTT.

The CDR3 DNA sequence: TGTGCCAGCAGGGGACTAGTGTACGAGCAGTACTTC. This translates into CASRGLVYEQYF. The J gene is TRBJ2-7, the V gene TRBV12-3 or TRBV12-4; 8 nucleotides line up with TRBD2. This CDR3 spans 12 amino acids. V dropped 6 bases and J dropped 4; count of bases not matched to a gene: 2.

The chain recombines TRBV9 with TRBJ2-1; D is perhaps TRBD2 (6 bases). Germline CDR1 and CDR2: SGDLS and YYNGEE. V was cut by 0 bases and J by 7 bases, with 14 bases left in between. The CDR3 covers 15 residues. The CDR3 nucleotides read TGTGCCAGCAGCGTAGCTCCCGGGGGAGTGAATGAGCAGTTCTTC. Residues: CASSVAPGGVNEQFF.

This rearrangement joins TRBV20-1 to TRBJ2-5, with unresolved D. This CDR3 is built from 10 residues. V dropped 3 bases and J dropped 4 bases, with 3 bases sitting between them. The germline V gene has CDR1 DFQATT and CDR2 SNEGSKA (reference sequence). The CDR3 DNA follows: TGCAGTGCTAGGTCAGAGACCCAGTACTTC. Translated, it gives CSARSETQYF.

The rearrangement links TRBV2 to TRBJ2-3; 8 bases align to TRBD2. Losses at the gene ends were 6 bases for V and 14 bases for J; bases not matched to a gene: 19. This CDR3 has 15 amino acids. Germline V gene sequence: CDR1 SNHLY, CDR2 FYNNEI. Written as DNA, the CDR3 is TGTGCCAGCAGCCTCAGCGGGGGAGAGGGGAGAGACGCGTATTTT. It translates to CASSLSGGEGRDAYF.

A few counts support this clonotype. The J gene is TRBJ1-2, the V gene TRBV4-2; D uncertain. This CDR3 has 16 amino acids. Germline CDR1 LGHNA, CDR2 YNFKEQ. V was clipped by 1 base and J by 2 bases, with 14 bases between them. The CDR3 sequence is CASSQGMRGLNYGYTF. CDR3 DNA sequence: TGTGCCAGCAGCCAAGGTATGCGCGGGTTGAACTATGGCTACACCTTC.

This sequence joins TRBV5-1 and TRBJ2-1; 7 bases line up with TRBD1. After removal of 4 bases from V and 2 bases from J, the junction contained 3 bases not matched to a gene. In germline, CDR1 is SGHRS, CDR2 YFSETQ. The CDR3 totals 14 residues. CDR3 sequence reads: CASSTRGTYNEQFF. The CDR3 DNA reads TGCGCCAGCAGCACCAGGGGGACCTACAATGAGCAGTTCTTC.

This sequence joins TRBV5-1 and TRBJ2-7; D is possibly TRBD1 (6 bases). V dropped 7 bases and J dropped 6 bases, with 17 bases sitting between them. The CDR3 covers 13 residues. Germline V gives CDR1 SGHRS, CDR2 YFSETQ. The CDR3 sequence is CASCRGPGSEQYF. CDR3 bases: TGCGCCAGCTGCAGGGGCCCAGGGAGCGAGCAGTACTTC.

This chain uses TRBV7-2 with TRBJ2-1, with D unclear. Looked up from germline, CDR1 is SGHTA and CDR2 is FQGNSA. This CDR3 has 13 amino acids. Trimming cost V 5 bases and J 5 bases, with 10 bases left between them. Here the CDR3 reads CASSVKRNNEQFF. CDR3 nucleotide sequence: TGTGCCAGCAGCGTCAAGCGAAACAATGAGCAGTTCTTC.

This chain uses TRBV20-1 with TRBJ1-2, with D tentatively TRBD1 (5 bases). V lost 0 bases and J lost 1, with 12 bases in between. The CDR3 runs to 15 residues. Germline CDR1 reads DFQATT; CDR2 reads SNEGSKA (reference sequence). CDR3 nucleotides: TGCAGTGCTAGAGAGGGACGGGGGTTTAACTATGGCTACACCTTC. Its protein product is CSAREGRGFNYGYTF.

The genes are TRBV21-1 and TRBJ2-4; the table assigns TRBD1, which was not confirmed against the DNA. TRBV21-1 is annotated as a pseudogene. This CDR3 contains 16 residues. The chain's CDR3 is CASSTSTGGKENIQYF. The CDR3, as DNA: TGTGCCAGCAGCACTTCGACAGGGGGCAAGGAAAACATTCAGTACTTC.

Worth noting for this clonotype: This may be a read error, as it is one base from a much larger clone. The chain joins TRBV4-1 to TRBJ2-7; D not certain. Trimming removed 2 bases from V and 5 bases from J, with 4 bases in between. CDR3 length equals 11 residues. Germline CDR1 and CDR2: MGHRA and YSYEKL. The CDR3 here is CASSQNDEQYF. The DNA of the CDR3 is TGCGCCAGCAGCCAAAATGACGAGCAGTACTTC.

This clonotype was counted a few times. CDR3 in DNA: TGTGCCAGCAGCCTTACCTGGGTGGGGGAGCAGTACTTC. This codes for CASSLTWVGEQYF. This rearrangement joins TRBV11-2 to TRBJ2-5; TRBD1 or TRBD2 may be the D gene (5 bases each). V lost 5 bases to trimming and J lost 11 bases, with 18 bases between them. Germline V lookup: CDR1 SGHAT, CDR2 FQNNGV. The CDR3 extends over 13 amino acids.

This clonotype was seen just once. The rearrangement links TRBV28 to TRBJ2-1; the match to TRBD2 covers 12 bases. V shed 6 bases and J 8 bases; nucleotides not matched to a gene: 11. Germline V CDR1 and CDR2: MDHEN, SYDVKM. The length of the CDR3 is 16 residues. CDR3 coding DNA: TGTGCCAGCAGACTATCTAGCGGGAGGGCTGGGGATGAGCAGTTCTTC. It codes for CASRLSSGRAGDEQFF.

V is TRBV25-1 and J is TRBJ1-6; tentatively, D is TRBD1 (5 bases). CDR1 is MGHDK, CDR2 SYGVNS, per germline. The CDR3 contains 15 residues. Deletions cut 4 bases from V and 6 bases from J, with 13 bases between. The CDR3 reads CASSVSGRLNSPLHF. The CDR3 DNA reads TGTGCCAGCAGTGTATCAGGGAGGCTTAATTCACCCCTCCACTTT.